This is a list of T cell receptor beta chains from one sample in a study of vaccination effects on CD4 cells after COVID-19. No antigen is known for these receptors. The table came from immunoSEQ multiplex PCR; TCRdb's copy has only in-frame clones and leaves some out. The repertoire holds 65,000 to 90,000 clones, with about 70% as singletons. Sequencing was performed on CD4+ T cells from PBMCs cultured with HCoV-NL63 spike peptides, taken before COVID-19 vaccination. These receptors originate from a human donor who received a COVID-19 vaccine. CDR3s include the opening cysteine and the closing phenylalanine or tryptophan. A D gene is named only where the DNA matches it firmly. Only some rows state a clone size, as once, few, many or a class for expanded clones.

clone_size: -
d_call: -
j_call: TRBJ1-2
cdr3_length: 13
v_call: TRBV6-5
cdr3_nt: TGTGCCAGCAGCCTGACTCTAAACTATGGCTACACCTTC
cdr3_aa: CASSLTLNYGYTF

clone_size: -
d_call: -
j_call: TRBJ2-5
cdr3_length: 13
v_call: TRBV7-7
cdr3_nt: TGTGCCAGCAGCCTCGTGGGCCAAGAGACCCAGTACTTC
cdr3_aa: CASSLVGQETQYF

clone_size: -
d_call: -
j_call: TRBJ1-5
cdr3_length: 14
v_call: TRBV28
cdr3_nt: TGTGCCAGCCTGGGGATCCCCAGGACGCAGCCCCAGCATTTT
cdr3_aa: CASLGIPRTQPQHF

clone_size: -
d_call: TRBD1
j_call: TRBJ1-2
cdr3_length: 15
v_call: TRBV3-1/TRBV3-2
cdr3_nt: TGTGCCAGCAGCCAAGACACAGGGGGTTGGGGTGGCTACACCTTC
cdr3_aa: CASSQDTGGWGGYTF

clone_size: few
d_call: -
j_call: TRBJ1-3
cdr3_length: 15
v_call: TRBV5-4
cdr3_nt: TGTGCCAGCAGCTTGGCTGGGTTTACTGGAAACACCATATATTTT
cdr3_aa: CASSLAGFTGNTIYF

clone_size: -
d_call: -
j_call: TRBJ1-2
cdr3_length: 16
v_call: TRBV27
cdr3_nt: TGTGCCAGCAGTCCTCAAATTAGGGGGGGTGGCTATGGCTACACCTTC
cdr3_aa: CASSPQIRGGGYGYTF

clone_size: -
d_call: TRBD1
j_call: TRBJ1-4
cdr3_length: 13
v_call: TRBV20-1
cdr3_nt: TGCAGTGCGAGTACAGGGGATGGAGAAAAACTGTTTTTT
cdr3_aa: CSASTGDGEKLFF

clone_size: -
d_call: -
j_call: TRBJ1-1
cdr3_length: 13
v_call: TRBV18
cdr3_nt: TGTGCCAGCTCAGGAAGCGTGCCTCCTGAAGCTTTCTTT
cdr3_aa: CASSGSVPPEAFF

clone_size: -
d_call: -
j_call: TRBJ2-2
cdr3_length: 16
v_call: TRBV7-3
cdr3_nt: TGTGCCAGCAGTTACCAGGGGCAGGCCAACACCGGGGAGCTGTTTTTT
cdr3_aa: CASSYQGQANTGELFF

clone_size: few
d_call: -
j_call: TRBJ1-2
cdr3_length: 12
v_call: TRBV7-9
cdr3_nt: TGTGCCAGCAGCTCCAGGGATTATGGCTACACCTTC
cdr3_aa: CASSSRDYGYTF

clone_size: -
d_call: -
j_call: TRBJ2-3
cdr3_length: 12
v_call: TRBV3-1/TRBV3-2
cdr3_nt: TGTGCCAGCAGCCTCTCCGGGACCAAAAAGTATTTT
cdr3_aa: CASSLSGTKKYF

clone_size: -
d_call: -
j_call: TRBJ1-6
cdr3_length: 13
v_call: TRBV14
cdr3_nt: TGTGCCAGCAGCCAATGGGGTTTGGAGGCCCTCCACTTT
cdr3_aa: CASSQWGLEALHF

clone_size: -
d_call: TRBD1
j_call: TRBJ1-2
cdr3_length: 14
v_call: TRBV18
cdr3_nt: TGTGCCAGCTCACCAGCGAGGGGGCGGGATGGCTACACCTTC
cdr3_aa: CASSPARGRDGYTF

clone_size: -
d_call: -
j_call: TRBJ2-3
cdr3_length: 17
v_call: TRBV14
cdr3_nt: TGTGCCAGCAGCCAGAGGGTCGGCGGGGGCGGCGTGGATACGCAGTATTTT
cdr3_aa: CASSQRVGGGGVDTQYF

clone_size: -
d_call: TRBD1
j_call: TRBJ2-3
cdr3_length: 17
v_call: TRBV7-6
cdr3_nt: TGTGCCAGCAGCGCCCAGCAATACGGGACAGGGTTAGATACGCAGTATTTT
cdr3_aa: CASSAQQYGTGLDTQYF